The subject of this entry is one T cell receptor beta chain. The antigen is not known. The CDR3 consists of 13 residues. Looked up from germline, CDR1 is SGHAT and CDR2 is FQNNGV. Trimming took off 3 bases at V and 6 bases at J, with 12 bases between the two ends. This sample stems from a study of tumor-infiltrating lymphocytes in primary liver carcinoma. Study details: Yields of productive TCRbeta reads ranged from roughly 3.5 to 7.13 million per sample and were similar across tissue types.

Blood RNA originated from unsorted whole blood, with germline DNA additionally extracted. Researchers generated TCR beta cDNA from 500 to 600 ng of total RNA, relying on a constant-region primer. Three rounds of nested multiplex PCR with slightly modified ARM-PCR produced TCR beta libraries. A C-beta reverse primer was combined with TRBV1-TRBV30 forward primers in the first two PCR rounds, and each round had ten to eleven cycles. TCRdb processed the multiplex PCR reads anew with MiXCR; each CDR3 protein has one entry. The data show 330,000 or so distinct CDR3 sequences, 65% seen once. Whole-study findings and limits: Unsorted bulk samples meant CD4+ and CD8+ repertoires went uncompared.

Sequenced material: peripheral blood. The rearrangement uses TRBV11-2 and TRBJ2-7; possibly TRBD2 for D (5 bases). The sequence came from a man in his forties or fifties with primary liver carcinoma and hepatitis B virus infection. DNA for the CDR3: TGTGCCAGCAGCTTGGTTAGCGCCTGCGAGCAGTACTTC. Amino acid sequence: CASSLVSACEQYF.